Listed below are T cell receptor beta chains from one sample, sequenced in a study of blood T cells in healthy people across ages. TCRdb re-derived calls from the 5' RACE reads in MiXCR, one entry per CDR3 protein. The profile shows roughly 700,000 distinct CDR3 sequences, around half of them singletons. The specimen sequenced was blood. The receptor source for this set is a woman aged 55-75 years in good health. The CDR3 runs from the conserved cysteine through the conserved F or W. D genes are given only for firm matches. Expanded clones are given a class, and other clones once, few, many or no size at all.

cdr3_nt cdr3_aa j_call d_call clone_size v_call cdr3_length
TGTGCCAGCAGCTTAGCTGGGACAGGGGCTAACTATGGCTACACCTTC CASSLAGTGANYGYTF TRBJ1-2 TRBD1 - TRBV7-2 16
TGCAGTGCTAGAGATGGGAGAGGGGGCTACGAGCAGTACTTC CSARDGRGGYEQYF TRBJ2-7 - few TRBV20-1 14
TGTGCCAGCAGCTTATCCGGTAGCGAAAGCGAGCAGTACTTC CASSLSGSESEQYF TRBJ2-7 - - TRBV7-2 14
TGTGCCAGCAGCCCCGGACCCTCGGGGTACAATGAGCAGTTCTTC CASSPGPSGYNEQFF TRBJ2-1 - - TRBV5-6 15
TGCAGTGCTAGAGGTACAGGGATTAGCGGGAGGGCCTACGAGCAGTACTTC CSARGTGISGRAYEQYF TRBJ2-7 TRBD2 - TRBV20-1 17
TGTGCCAGCAGCTTAAAGCTCCTAGGATACGAGCAGTACTTC CASSLKLLGYEQYF TRBJ2-7 - - TRBV7-2 14
TGTGCCAGCAGTCCGTATTTCGGGACTAGCGGGGAGTTCACAGATACGCAGTATTTT CASSPYFGTSGEFTDTQYF TRBJ2-3 TRBD2 - TRBV6-2/TRBV6-3 19
TGCGCCAGCAGCTTGGCAGGGGAATTTAACGGGGAGCTGTTTTTT CASSLAGEFNGELFF TRBJ2-2 - - TRBV5-1 15
TGTGCCAGCGTATCGCAGGTTAATGAGCAGTTCTTC CASVSQVNEQFF TRBJ2-1 - once TRBV6-5 12
TGTGCCAGCAGCTCGGTAGCGGGGACCTATAGCAATCAGCCCCAGCATTTT CASSSVAGTYSNQPQHF TRBJ1-5 - - TRBV7-3 17
TGTGCCAGCAGCTTGGGTGGACAGGGGGCTAACTATGGCTACACCTTC CASSLGGQGANYGYTF TRBJ1-2 TRBD1 - TRBV5-5 16
TGTGCCAGCAGCTTAGGAGGTAGCGGGCACTACAATGAGCAGTTCTTC CASSLGGSGHYNEQFF TRBJ2-1 TRBD2 - TRBV7-2 16
TGCGCCAGCAGCGTTCAGGCGGAGACCCAGTACTTC CASSVQAETQYF TRBJ2-5 - - TRBV5-1 12
TGCAGCGTTGAGGGGGCGATCGGGGAGACCCAGTACTTC CSVEGAIGETQYF TRBJ2-5 - many TRBV29-1 13
TGCGCCAGCAGCTTGGGGGGTCGGGGACCCACAGATACGCAGTATTTT CASSLGGRGPTDTQYF TRBJ2-3 - few TRBV5-1 16
TGCGCCAGCAGCTTAAGGGACCTCACCTCAGGGGGCACTGAAGCTTTCTTT CASSLRDLTSGGTEAFF TRBJ1-1 TRBD1 few TRBV5-1 17
TGTGCCAGCAGCTTTGGTGGGGCGAGGGCGGGCACTGAAGCTTTCTTT CASSFGGARAGTEAFF TRBJ1-1 - - TRBV7-2 16
TGCGCCAGCAGCTTGGAACTAGCGGGGTACAATGAGCAGTTCTTC CASSLELAGYNEQFF TRBJ2-1 TRBD2 many TRBV5-1 15
TGCAGTGCTAGAGACGGGACAGGGGATTCCTACAATGAGCAGTTCTTC CSARDGTGDSYNEQFF TRBJ2-1 TRBD1 few TRBV20-1 16
TGTGCCAGCAGTGAATATCCGGGGACCGGGTACAATGAGCAGTACTTC CASSEYPGTGYNEQYF TRBJ2-7 - - TRBV25-1 16
TGTGCCAGCAGTTTAGGGATCCCCTACGAGCAGTACTTC CASSLGIPYEQYF TRBJ2-7 - - TRBV7-2 13
TGTGCCAGCAGATCTTCGAGTGGGACTAGTCCCCACAATGAGCAGTTCTTC CASRSSSGTSPHNEQFF TRBJ2-1 TRBD2 few TRBV12-3/TRBV12-4 17
TGTGCCAGCAGCGTAGACGGGACCGGCTACACCTTC CASSVDGTGYTF TRBJ1-2 - - TRBV9 12
TGTGCCAGCCAATTGCTTGGTACGGGACTAGCGGGAGGAGGAAGGGAGACCCAGTACTTC CASQLLGTGLAGGGRETQYF TRBJ2-5 - - TRBV21-1 20
TGTGCCAGCAGCGTAGGTGGTAGCGGGAGTAAATTCTCCGAGCAGTACTTC CASSVGGSGSKFSEQYF TRBJ2-7 TRBD2 - TRBV9 17
TGTGCCAGCAGCCGCATCCCGAGCTCCTACAATGAGCAGTTCTTC CASSRIPSSYNEQFF TRBJ2-1 - few TRBV6-6 15
TGCAGTGCTAGAGAAGGACAGGGAGGCTATGGCTACACCTTC CSAREGQGGYGYTF TRBJ1-2 TRBD1 - TRBV20-1 14
TGCAGCGTTGCAGGGGACAAAGGCTCCTACAATGAGCAGTTCTTC CSVAGDKGSYNEQFF TRBJ2-1 - - TRBV29-1 15
TGTGCCAGCAGCCCCCAGTCCAATCAGCCCCAGCATTTT CASSPQSNQPQHF TRBJ1-5 - - TRBV6-2/TRBV6-3 13
TGTGCCAGCAGTGTTAGCAGGCTTGGGGAGCAGTACTTC CASSVSRLGEQYF TRBJ2-7 - - TRBV12-3/TRBV12-4 13
TGTGCCAGCAGCTTAGTGTACCGAGACACCTACGAGCAGTACTTC CASSLVYRDTYEQYF TRBJ2-7 - few TRBV7-8 15
TGTGCCAGCAGCCTAATTAGGTATGGGGACGAGCAGTACTTC CASSLIRYGDEQYF TRBJ2-7 - - TRBV7-2 14
TGTGCCAGCAGCACGGGACGGAGCATTCGTAATGAAAAACTGTTTTTT CASSTGRSIRNEKLFF TRBJ1-4 - - TRBV5-6 16
TGCAGTGCTAGAGACAGCAGGCGGGACTACGAGCAGTACTTC CSARDSRRDYEQYF TRBJ2-7 - few TRBV20-1 14
TGTGCCAGCCAAGACACTGAAGCTTTCTTT CASQDTEAFF TRBJ1-1 - once TRBV2 10
TGCAGCGTTAGGAAACCGCCCTATGAAGCTTTCTTT CSVRKPPYEAFF TRBJ1-1 - - TRBV29-1 12
TGTGCCAGCAGCTCGGGAACCGGGAGCGATGGCTACACCTTC CASSSGTGSDGYTF TRBJ1-2 - few TRBV7-9 14
TGTGCCAGCAGCTTAGCGGGGACCCACTACGAGCAGTACTTC CASSLAGTHYEQYF TRBJ2-7 - - TRBV7-9 14
TGTGCCAGCAGCTCGCGGGATCACGTTTACAATGAGCAGTTCTTC CASSSRDHVYNEQFF TRBJ2-1 - many TRBV9 15
TGTGTCAGCAGCGGGCCCAACCTAGATACGCAGTATTTT CVSSGPNLDTQYF TRBJ2-3 - - TRBV7-6 13